This T cell receptor (beta chain) was obtained from a study of graft-versus-host responses after intestinal transplantation. At the level of the study: Every transplant recipient was induced with anti-thymocyte globulin, then maintained on tacrolimus and steroids for about 3 years. Whole-study results and caveats: Declines in HvG clones occurring early post-transplant were associated with peak circulating GvH clone levels. Present in recipient marrow, GvH clones included some that appeared first in ileum or blood.

Clones were read by immunoSEQ multiplex PCR, and TCRdb kept only the in-frame ones, dropping some. Of more than 12,000 clones listed, approximately 70% are singletons. On this clone itself: Its antigen is still unknown.

Graft material was processed, releasing intraepithelial and lamina propria lymphocytes. This sequence was found in a human patient who received an intestinal transplant, so some T cells may come from the graft donor. The sample was ileum tissue, taken 700 to 800 days after intestinal transplantation.

In DNA, the CDR3 is TGTGCCAGCAGCAAGCCCGGCTACGAGCAGTACTTC. As protein: CASSKPGYEQYF. The J gene is TRBJ2-7, the V gene TRBV28; no firm D call. CDR3 length: 12 residues. The ends were cut back, 6 bases at V and 3 bases at J, with 9 bases in the middle. Germline V gene lookup returns CDR1 MDHEN and CDR2 SYDVKM.